A selection of T cell receptor beta chains follows, all from one sample in a study of vaccination and CD4 T cells after COVID-19. For these receptors, no antigen is known. TCRdb redid the calling of the PCR reads with MiXCR, one entry per CDR3 protein. The sample contains about 13,000 distinct CDR3 sequences, around 50% of which appear only once. Here the sequenced sample was cultured CD4+ T cells from blood, taken after SARS-CoV-2 vaccination. The receptors derive from a human donor with COVID-19. The CDR3 runs from the conserved cysteine through the conserved F or W. D genes are given only for firm matches. A row's size may be missing; if present it is once, few, many or a size class.

14	few	TRBV20-1	TRBJ2-7	TRBD2	CSAPPSGGSHEQYF	TGCAGTGCGCCTCCTAGCGGGGGGTCCCACGAGCAGTACTTC
14	few	TRBV20-1	TRBJ2-5	.	CSARERTTRATQYF	TGCAGTGCTAGAGAGAGAACTACAAGAGCGACCCAGTACTTC
14	.	TRBV7-2	TRBJ2-5	.	CASSGRGNGETQYF	TGTGCCAGCAGCGGCCGGGGCAACGGAGAGACCCAGTACTTC
14	.	TRBV19	TRBJ1-6	.	CASSTREENSPLHF	TGTGCCAGTAGTACCCGGGAAGAAAATTCACCCCTCCACTTT
17	.	TRBV20-1	TRBJ2-3	TRBD2	CSALPGLAGDMGDTQYF	TGCAGTGCTCTCCCGGGTCTAGCGGGGGATATGGGGGATACGCAGTATTTT
13	.	TRBV28	TRBJ1-2	.	CASISGINYGYTF	TGTGCCAGCATCTCGGGGATTAACTATGGCTACACCTTC
13	.	TRBV24-1	TRBJ2-3	.	CATSDPPGNTQYF	TGTGCCACCAGTGACCCCCCAGGGAATACGCAGTATTTT
13	few	TRBV19	TRBJ1-2	TRBD1	CASTPRDRDGYTF	TGTGCCAGTACCCCCAGGGACAGGGATGGCTACACCTTC
19	.	TRBV7-2	TRBJ1-5	.	CASSARTVTIKNSNQPQHF	TGTGCCAGCAGCGCAAGGACAGTAACAATAAAGAATAGCAATCAGCCCCAGCATTTT
17	.	TRBV7-2	TRBJ1-2	TRBD1	CASSLERDRASYYGYTF	TGTGCCAGCAGCCTTGAGCGGGACAGGGCCAGCTACTATGGCTACACCTTC
13	medium-sized	TRBV3-1	TRBJ1-6	.	CASTGRDNSPLHF	TGTGCCAGCACGGGTAGAGATAATTCACCCCTCCACTTT
15	.	TRBV20-1	TRBJ2-2	.	CSARLRTEPTGELFF	TGCAGTGCTAGATTACGGACAGAACCCACCGGGGAGCTGTTTTTT
12	.	TRBV27	TRBJ1-3	.	CASSRPGNTIYF	TGTGCCAGCAGCCGCCCTGGAAACACCATATATTTT
15	.	TRBV4-3	TRBJ2-2	.	CASSQEPRGNGELFF	TGCGCCAGCAGCCAAGAACCCAGGGGTAACGGGGAGCTGTTTTTT
12	.	TRBV2	TRBJ2-7	.	CASSQTGYEQYF	TGTGCCAGCAGTCAGACAGGTTACGAGCAGTACTTC
13	.	TRBV20-1	TRBJ1-1	.	CSAPPEGLAEAFF	TGCAGTGCTCCCCCCGAGGGGTTGGCTGAAGCTTTCTTT
13	.	TRBV6-5	TRBJ1-2	.	CASSYAGLYGYTF	TGTGCCAGCAGTTACGCAGGCCTCTATGGCTACACCTTC
17	.	TRBV24-1	TRBJ2-1	.	CATSDSWTQGDYNEQFF	TGTGCCACCAGTGATTCGTGGACCCAGGGCGACTACAATGAGCAGTTCTTC
16	.	TRBV5-1	TRBJ2-2	.	CASTSTGHTNTGELFF	TGCGCCAGCACCTCAACGGGACACACGAACACCGGGGAGCTGTTTTTT
14	few	TRBV7-9	TRBJ1-2	TRBD1	CASSLMGQAYGYTF	TGTGCCAGCAGCTTAATGGGACAGGCCTATGGCTACACCTTC
18	.	TRBV11-3	TRBJ2-7	TRBD1	CASSQQLRLGQASYEQYF	TGTGCCAGCAGCCAGCAGCTTAGATTAGGACAGGCTTCCTACGAGCAGTACTTC
16	.	TRBV7-8	TRBJ1-4	TRBD1	CASSSRQGSTNEKLFF	TGTGCCAGCAGCTCCCGACAGGGTTCAACTAATGAAAAACTGTTTTTT
14	.	TRBV7-3	TRBJ1-2	.	CASSLSGSDYGHTF	TGTGCCAGCAGCTTAAGCGGTTCAGACTATGGCCACACCTTC
14	.	TRBV20-1	TRBJ2-5	TRBD2	CSARASGGEETQYF	TGCAGTGCTAGAGCTAGCGGGGGGGAAGAGACCCAGTACTTC
14	.	TRBV28	TRBJ1-1	TRBD1	CASTSGTVTTEAFF	TGTGCCAGCACGTCCGGGACAGTTACCACTGAAGCTTTCTTT
12	.	TRBV7-2	TRBJ2-1	.	CASSYSNSNMVF	TGTGCCAGCAGTTACTCAAATAGCAACATGGTCTTC
10	.	TRBV29-1	TRBJ1-2	TRBD1	CSVEGQGDTF	TGCAGCGTTGAAGGGCAGGGGGACACCTTC
15	once	TRBV20-1	TRBJ2-1	.	CSARDLLRDYNEQFF	TGCAGTGCTAGAGATCTCTTGAGGGACTACAATGAGCAGTTCTTC
15	.	TRBV5-4	TRBJ1-1	.	CASSLDSGTRTEAFF	TGTGCCAGCAGCTTGGATTCTGGGACACGCACTGAAGCTTTCTTT
15	few	TRBV7-2	TRBJ1-5	.	CASSLSVGQGQPQHF	TGTGCCAGCAGCTTATCGGTGGGGCAGGGACAGCCCCAGCATTTT
17	.	TRBV19	TRBJ1-5	TRBD1	CASSGRQGVGGNQPQHF	TGTGCCAGTAGTGGAAGACAGGGTGTCGGCGGCAATCAGCCCCAGCATTTT
16	.	TRBV15	TRBJ1-2	TRBD1	CATSPDRARSGYGYTF	TGTGCCACCAGCCCAGACAGGGCACGTAGCGGTTACGGCTACACCTTC
13	few	TRBV20-1	TRBJ1-5	.	CSANNGLDQPQHF	TGCAGTGCTAACAACGGTTTGGATCAGCCCCAGCATTTT
15	.	TRBV6-2/TRBV6-3	TRBJ2-7	.	CASSDRQGLSYEQYF	TGTGCCAGCAGCGACAGACAGGGACTAAGCTACGAGCAGTACTTC
17	.	TRBV11-3	TRBJ1-5	.	CASSLVRGIYSNQPQHF	TGTGCCAGCAGCTTAGTACGGGGGATCTATAGCAATCAGCCCCAGCATTTT
12	.	TRBV20-1	TRBJ1-5	.	CSARDLGGAQHF	TGCAGTGCTAGAGATTTGGGCGGGGCCCAGCATTTT
16	.	TRBV6-1	TRBJ2-2	TRBD2	CASRLSGGGHTGELFF	TGTGCCAGCAGACTAAGCGGGGGGGGACACACCGGGGAGCTGTTTTTT
14	.	TRBV27	TRBJ1-3	.	CASSQRGGGNTIYF	TGTGCCAGCAGTCAAAGGGGGGGGGGAAACACCATATATTTT
15	few	TRBV11-2	TRBJ1-6	TRBD1	CASSLGRTGHSPLHF	TGTGCCAGCAGCTTAGGTAGGACAGGCCATTCACCCCTCCACTTT
14	.	TRBV7-9	TRBJ1-2	.	CASSLGQPNYGYTF	TGTGCCAGCAGCCTTGGACAGCCTAACTATGGCTACACCTTC
14	.	TRBV4-2	TRBJ1-5	.	CASSQGANGQPQHF	TGTGCCAGCAGCCAAGGGGCAAATGGACAGCCCCAGCATTTT
15	.	TRBV5-1	TRBJ1-1	.	CASSLPGGSNTEAFF	TGCGCCAGCAGCTTACCGGGCGGCTCGAACACTGAAGCTTTCTTT
12	.	TRBV20-1	TRBJ1-1	.	CSARGPSTEAFF	TGCAGTGCTAGGGGCCCTAGCACTGAAGCTTTCTTT
16	.	TRBV27	TRBJ1-2	.	CASRVWAGGPNYGYTF	TGTGCCAGCAGGGTGTGGGCCGGGGGACCTAACTATGGCTACACCTTC
15	few	TRBV7-3	TRBJ2-5	.	CASSSTGGGLETQYF	TGTGCCAGCAGCTCCACAGGGGGGGGGCTCGAGACCCAGTACTTC
13	.	TRBV25-1	TRBJ1-1	.	CASSDQGVFEAFF	TGTGCCAGCAGTGATCAGGGAGTGTTTGAAGCTTTCTTT
15	once	TRBV27	TRBJ1-5	.	CASSLSEGVNQPQHF	TGTGCCAGCAGTTTATCGGAGGGAGTGAATCAGCCCCAGCATTTT
16	.	TRBV15	TRBJ1-1	.	CATSRGFKVVNTEAFF	TGTGCCACCAGCAGAGGGTTTAAGGTAGTGAACACTGAAGCTTTCTTT
18	.	TRBV7-9	TRBJ2-3	.	CASSLTSRSGASTDTQYF	TGTGCCAGCAGCTTAACATCTCGGTCAGGTGCGAGCACAGATACGCAGTATTTT
16	few	TRBV20-1	TRBJ2-7	.	CSAPEGQGKGSYEQYF	TGCAGTGCCCCGGAGGGGCAGGGTAAGGGTTCCTACGAGCAGTACTTC
15	.	TRBV6-5	TRBJ1-1	TRBD1	CASSLGGGSNTEAFF	TGTGCCAGCAGTTTAGGGGGCGGTTCGAACACTGAAGCTTTCTTT
17	.	TRBV15	TRBJ2-7	TRBD1	CATSGSRRGSPGDEQYF	TGTGCCACCAGCGGGTCCCGCAGGGGGTCTCCGGGCGACGAGCAGTACTTC
16	.	TRBV6-2/TRBV6-3	TRBJ2-1	TRBD2	CASSLLAGHSYNEQFF	TGTGCCAGCAGTCTTTTAGCGGGACACTCCTACAATGAGCAGTTCTTC
16	.	TRBV5-1	TRBJ1-1	TRBD1	CASSFTGTGTNTEAFF	TGCGCCAGCAGCTTTACCGGGACAGGGACGAACACTGAAGCTTTCTTT
12	.	TRBV6-5	TRBJ2-5	.	CASSFDRATQYF	TGTGCCAGCAGTTTCGATCGGGCGACCCAGTACTTC
14	few	TRBV20-1	TRBJ2-1	.	CSANSLVSYNEQFF	TGCAGTGCTAATTCCTTGGTATCCTACAATGAGCAGTTCTTC
12	.	TRBV6-5	TRBJ2-7	.	CASSYSPGEQYF	TGTGCCAGCAGTTACTCCCCCGGGGAGCAGTACTTC
16	.	TRBV20-1	TRBJ2-5	.	CSAPRTDSWYQETQYF	TGCAGTGCTCCTCGAACTGACAGTTGGTACCAAGAGACCCAGTACTTC
16	.	TRBV24-1	TRBJ2-3	TRBD1	CATSSRGQGGTDTQYF	TGTGCCACCAGTAGCCGGGGACAGGGTGGCACAGATACGCAGTATTTT
12	.	TRBV5-4	TRBJ2-5	.	CASMGVEKTQYF	TGTGCCAGCATGGGGGTAGAAAAGACCCAGTACTTC